Below, 11 T cell receptor beta chains from the same sample are listed, as sequenced in a study of vaccination effects on CD4 cells after COVID-19. Sequenced by immunoSEQ multiplex PCR; TCRdb stores in-frame clones only, minus some. The sample includes 55,000 to 70,000 clones, roughly 79% of them seen just once. These receptors' antigens are unknown. Expansion of antigen-specific CD4+ T cells with viral peptide pools was carried out by the ViraFEST assay before sequencing. Cultured cells yielded isolated CD4+ T cells after less than 11 days. Two doses of BNT162b2 or mRNA-1273 vaccine were administered to participants. Specimen: CD4+ T cells from PBMCs cultured with HCoV-OC43 spike peptides, collected after COVID-19 vaccination. Subset specified: HCoV-OC43 spike overlapping peptide pool stimulation. The receptor source for this set is a human donor who received a COVID-19 vaccine.

This chain uses TRBV29-1 with TRBJ2-6; D is undetermined. This CDR3 contains 12 residues. CDR1 SQVTM and CDR2 ANQGSEA come from the germline V gene. Trimming shortened V by 6 bases and J by 0 bases, and 3 bases separated the two germline ends. CDR3 nucleotides: TGCAGCGTCACCTCTGGGGCCAACGTCCTGACTTTC. It codes for CSVTSGANVLTF.

The rearrangement joins TRBV5-1 to TRBJ2-5; the match to TRBD2 covers 7 bases. Germline assignment: CDR1 SGHRS and CDR2 YFSETQ. This CDR3 has 15 residues. V shed 4 bases, J shed 2 bases, and the junction held 8 bases outside the gene matches. The CDR3 is CASSENLSGQETQYF. CDR3 bases: TGCGCCAGCAGCGAGAATCTTAGCGGGCAAGAGACCCAGTACTTC.

This clone is a singleton in its sample. The genes are TRBV18 and TRBJ2-2; 7 nucleotides agree with TRBD1. CDR3 length equals 16 residues. Germline-derived CDR1 and CDR2 are KGHSH and LQKENI. The ends lost 0 bases at V and 4 bases at J; junction bases unmatched: 5. CDR3 loop: CASSPPGAGGTGELFF. Written as DNA, the CDR3 is TGTGCCAGCTCACCACCTGGGGCAGGGGGCACCGGGGAGCTGTTTTTT.

The J gene is TRBJ2-1, the V gene TRBV7-3; perhaps TRBD1 as D (6 bases). V was pared by 1 base and J by 2 bases, with 9 bases between. CDR1 is SGHTA, CDR2 FQGTGA, per germline. The length of the CDR3 is 15 residues. CDR3 sequence (DNA): TGTGCCAGCAGCTTAAACAGGGCCCCCTACAATGAGCAGTTCTTC. This codes for CASSLNRAPYNEQFF.

This sequence joins TRBV2 and TRBJ1-5; D gene unclear. V lost 2 bases and J 0 bases, leaving 5 bases between the germline ends. CDR1 and CDR2 from the germline V gene are SNHLY and FYNNEI. This CDR3 comprises 14 residues. The CDR3 protein is CASSEQYSNQPQHF. Written as DNA, the CDR3 is TGTGCCAGCAGTGAACAGTATAGCAATCAGCCCCAGCATTTT. Full variable domain (outside the CDR3, taken from reference TRBV2 and TRBJ1-5): EPEVTQTPSHQVTQMGQEVILRCVPISNHLYFYWYRQILGQKVEFLVSFYNNEISEKSEIFDDQFSVERPDGSNFTLKIRSTKLEDSAMYFCASSEQYSNQPQHFGDGTRLSIL.

The rearrangement joins TRBV5-8 to TRBJ1-1, with D uncertain. The CDR3 spans 13 residues. Germline V gene data show CDR1 as SGHTS and CDR2 as YDEGEE. Trimming left V 1 base short and J 4 bases short, with 8 bases between. CDR3 region: CASSLTLSTEAFF. DNA for the CDR3: TGTGCCAGCAGCTTGACCCTGAGCACTGAAGCTTTCTTT.

The chain couples TRBV6-1 to TRBJ2-7; D not resolved. V shed 1 base and J shed 7 bases, with 8 bases lying between them. CDR3 length: 12 residues. Germline lookup yields CDR1 MNHNS and CDR2 SASEGT. CDR3 nucleotides: TGTGCCAGCAGTGAAGAGGGTTCGGAGCAGTACGTC. This translates into CASSEEGSEQYV.

This clone was detected once. This rearrangement joins TRBV18 to TRBJ1-1; D remains ambiguous. The germline V and J ends were trimmed by 3 bases and 8 bases, with 19 bases remaining between them. Germline CDR1 reads KGHSH; CDR2 reads LQKENI. The CDR3 loop spans 15 amino acids. The CDR3, as DNA: TGTGCCAGCTCACCGACGCCTGGAGTCCCCCGGGAAGCTTTCTTT. Translated, it gives CASSPTPGVPREAFF.

J is TRBJ1-2 and V is TRBV7-9; TRBD1 is a possible D gene (5 bases). V was shortened by 2 bases and J by 7 bases, with 11 bases between the two germline ends. The germline gives CDR1 SEHNR, CDR2 FQNEAQ (reference sequence). This CDR3 has 13 amino acids. CDR3 sequence: CASSLIAGSGYTF. DNA of the CDR3: TGTGCCAGCAGCTTAATAGCAGGGAGTGGCTACACCTTC.

The chain is built from TRBV4-3 and TRBJ2-7; perhaps TRBD2 as D (5 bases). V lost 1 base to trimming and J lost 3 bases, with 10 bases between them. Germline CDR1 is LGHNA and CDR2 is YSLEER. The CDR3 totals 14 residues. The CDR3 coding sequence is TGCGCCAGCAGCCAAGGAAGCGGCTTCTACGAGCAGTACGTC. This encodes CASSQGSGFYEQYV.

With regard to this clone: Distinct nucleotide sequences in the sample also encode this CDR3. V usage is TRBV30 and J usage is TRBJ1-5; D gene unclear. V dropped 1 base and J dropped 7 bases, with 11 bases sitting between them. This CDR3 comprises 13 residues. Germline lookup yields CDR1 GTSNPN and CDR2 SVGIG (reference sequence). The CDR3 region has the DNA TGTGCCTGGAGTGGGACCCTGAACCAGCCCCAGCATTTT. Amino acid sequence: CAWSGTLNQPQHF.